The clone carrying this T cell receptor (beta chain) was seen only once. The participants were between roughly 18 and 90 years old and came from 24 US areas. The data originate from a study of blood T cell repertoires in COVID-19. Study-level background: Material from acute and convalescent COVID-19 was sourced from the United States, Italy and Spain.

TCRdb's copy holds only in-frame clones and misses some; the assay was immunoSEQ multiplex PCR. The repertoire holds roughly 160,000 clones, with 84% as singletons. The sequence came from a man aged 45-65 years who had recovered from COVID-19. The sequenced material came from PBMCs or T cells enriched from blood (not recorded which).

CDR3 sequence reads: CASSHDRADSPLHF. DNA of the CDR3: TGTGCCAGCAGCCACGACAGGGCTGATTCACCCCTCCACTTT. The rearrangement joins TRBV7-3 to TRBJ1-6; TRBD1 agrees at 7 bases. With 5 bases clipped from V and 8 bases from J, the junction kept 6 bases outside the gene matches. Germline V lookup: CDR1 SGHTA, CDR2 FQGTGA. CDR3 size: 14 residues. The full variable domain, its missing parts supplied by reference TRBV7-3 and TRBJ1-6, is GAGVSQTPSNKVTEKGKYVELRCDPISGHTALYWYRQSLGQGPEFLIYFQGTGAADDSGLPNDRFFAVRPEGSVSTLKIQRTERGDSAVYLCASSHDRADSPLHFGNGTRLTVT.